The 32 T cell receptor beta chains given below trace back to one sample, sequenced in a study of CD8+CD57+ T cells in acquired aplastic anemia. Those patients picked for sequencing had displayed CD8+CD57+ cell expansion on flow cytometry. Researchers used genomic DNA as the template to profile TCR beta VDJ and CDR3. TCRdb reprocessed the reads with MiXCR, giving one entry per CDR3 protein. The table lists about 150,000 distinct CDR3 sequences, about 50% of them singletons. The material sequenced was sorted CD4+, CD8+, or CD8+CD57+ T cells (not recorded which) from PBMCs. The receptors shown here come from a human donor with aplastic anemia.

Concerning this clonotype itself: One base away lies a much larger clone, so this may be a sequencing read error. The chain carries TRBV5-1 and TRBJ2-1; no firm D call. This CDR3 is 16 amino acids long. Looked up from germline, CDR1 is SGHRS and CDR2 is YFSETQ. This chain's CDR3 is CASSFQDPWSYSEQFF. The CDR3 bases are TGCGCCAGCAGCTTTCAGGACCCGTGGTCCTACAGTGAGCAGTTCTTC.

In its sample, this clonotype was seen a few times. The chain combines TRBV12-3 or TRBV12-4 with TRBJ2-7; D perhaps matches TRBD2 (5 bases). Trimming took off 3 bases at V and 0 bases at J, with 6 bases between the two ends. CDR3 size: 13 residues. The CDR3 coding sequence is TGTGCCAGCAGTTTCCGGGACTCCTACGAGCAGTACTTC. Protein sequence: CASSFRDSYEQYF.

The chain combines TRBV7-3 with TRBJ2-7; 8 bases are a match to TRBD1. CDR3 length: 14 residues. J gave up 3 bases and V 5 bases, and 6 bases lay outside the gene matches. Germline assignment: CDR1 SGHTA and CDR2 FQGTGA. Here the CDR3 reads CASSRLTGGYEQYF. In DNA, the CDR3 is TGTGCCAGCAGCCGACTAACAGGGGGCTACGAGCAGTACTTC.

J is TRBJ2-7 and V is TRBV28; 9 bases line up with TRBD1. The CDR3 runs to 16 residues. V lost 5 bases to trimming and J lost 1 base; unmatched junction nucleotides: 9. Germline V gene sequence: CDR1 MDHEN, CDR2 SYDVKM. The CDR3 DNA follows: TGTGCCAGCAGTAACCTGGGACAGGGAGGGTCCTACGAGCAGTACTTC. Translation: CASSNLGQGGSYEQYF.

This chain links TRBV20-1 with TRBJ1-2; the D gene is possibly TRBD1 (5 bases). V lost 6 bases, J lost 7 bases, and 15 bases lay in between. CDR1 is DFQATT, CDR2 SNEGSKA, per germline (reference sequence). The CDR3 covers 12 residues. This CDR3 is CSAETGGFGYTF. The CDR3 coding sequence is TGCAGTGCGGAAACGGGGGGGTTTGGCTACACCTTC.

This clonotype occurred many times. As DNA, the CDR3 is TGTGCCAGCAGCCGACGCGACACCGGGGAGCTGTTTTTT. It yields the protein CASSRRDTGELFF. The rearrangement joins TRBV3-1 to TRBJ2-2; no clear D. Germline assignment: CDR1 LGHDT and CDR2 YNNKEL (reference sequence). CDR3 length equals 13 residues. V was clipped by 4 bases and J by 3 bases, with 6 bases between them.

J is TRBJ2-7 and V is TRBV29-1; no reliable D call. The CDR3 totals 13 residues. Trimming left V 5 bases short and J 0 bases short, with 11 bases between. CDR1 is SQVTM and CDR2 is ANQGSEA in the germline V gene. In DNA, the CDR3 is TGCAGCGTTAACCGACTCTACTCCTACGAGCAGTACTTC. This sequence encodes CSVNRLYSYEQYF.

The chain carries TRBV20-1 and TRBJ2-1; 9 bases align to TRBD2. The CDR3 consists of 15 residues. Germline loops: CDR1 DFQATT, CDR2 SNEGSKA (reference sequence). V shed 1 base and J 8 bases; nucleotides not matched to a gene: 9. The CDR3 loop is CSARVPSGIFDEQFF. CDR3 sequence (DNA): TGCAGTGCTAGAGTGCCTAGCGGGATATTTGATGAGCAGTTCTTC.

This rearrangement joins TRBV4-1 to TRBJ2-7, with D unclear. Germline CDR1 and CDR2: MGHRA and YSYEKL. The CDR3 runs to 15 residues. Trimming took 1 base from V and 1 from J, leaving 11 bases between them. The CDR3 loop reads CASSQVGYTSYEQYF. CDR3 nucleotide sequence: TGCGCCAGCAGCCAAGTTGGTTACACTTCCTACGAGCAGTACTTC.

V usage is TRBV2 and J usage is TRBJ2-5; 8 bases are shared with TRBD1. Germline V CDR1 and CDR2: SNHLY, FYNNEI. The CDR3 is 12 amino acids. Trimming cost V 4 bases and J 9 bases; bases outside gene matches: 4. This chain's CDR3 is CASSGNRGAQYF. The CDR3 DNA is TGTGCCAGCAGTGGGAACAGGGGGGCCCAGTACTTC.

The rearrangement links TRBV7-9 to TRBJ2-7; weak D call: TRBD2 (5 bases). This CDR3 is 15 amino acids long. V lost 2 bases to trimming and J lost 3 bases, with 14 bases between them. The germline V gene has CDR1 SEHNR and CDR2 FQNEAQ (reference sequence). CDR3: CASSLQGSVSYEQYF. As DNA, the CDR3 is TGTGCCAGCAGCTTACAAGGGAGCGTTAGCTACGAGCAGTACTTC.

With regard to this clonotype: Since a much larger clone is just one base distant, this may be a read error. CDR3: CSAAFSGFPYNEQFF. CDR3 in DNA: TGCAGTGCTGCTTTTAGCGGATTCCCCTACAATGAGCAGTTCTTC. V usage is TRBV20-1 and J usage is TRBJ2-1; weak D call: TRBD2 (6 bases). V gave up 5 bases and J gave up 2 bases, with 16 bases separating them. CDR1 and CDR2 from the germline V gene are DFQATT and SNEGSKA (reference sequence). The CDR3 has 15 amino acids.

This clonotype was seen a few times. A much larger clone is a single base away; this may be a read error. The CDR3 sequence is CASSHPIGKNEQYF. In DNA form, the CDR3 reads TGCGCCAGCAGCCACCCTATCGGGAAAAACGAGCAGTACTTC. The chain uses TRBV4-1 and TRBJ2-7; TRBD2 is a possible D gene (5 bases). Germline assignment: CDR1 MGHRA and CDR2 YSYEKL. The CDR3 runs to 14 residues. The V gene lost 3 bases and the J gene lost 5 bases, with 14 bases spanning the gap.

This clonotype was counted a few times. The genes are TRBV10-3 and TRBJ2-7; 11 bases are shared with TRBD2. Trimming at V came to 2 bases and at J to 7 bases, leaving 4 bases not matched to a gene. CDR3 length: 14 residues. CDR1 and CDR2 from the germline V gene are ENHRY and SYGVKD. In nucleotides, the CDR3 is TGTGCCATCAGTGAGACTAGCGGGAGAGGAGAGCAGTACTTC. Amino acid sequence: CAISETSGRGEQYF.

This clonotype was seen many times. J is TRBJ1-6 and V is TRBV12-3 or TRBV12-4, with D uncertain. The V gene lost 5 bases and the J gene lost 10 bases, with 9 bases spanning the gap. The CDR3 consists of 12 residues. CDR3 sequence: CASSPAGSPLHF. The CDR3 DNA sequence: TGTGCCAGCAGTCCAGCGGGCTCACCCCTCCACTTT.

Many counts were recorded for this clonotype. The chain is built from TRBV12-3 or TRBV12-4 and TRBJ1-5; tentative D call: TRBD1 (6 bases). Trimming left V 0 bases short and J 7 bases short, with 16 bases between. The CDR3 is 16 residues long. CDR3 in DNA: TGTGCCAGCAGTTTAGCCAGGGAAACAGGGATCCAGCCCCAGCATTTT. Translation gives CASSLARETGIQPQHF.

This clonotype was seen repeatedly, ten times or more. One end of the junction is discordant with germline, which a read error may explain. The CDR3 loop reads CASSLSRYTEAFF. The CDR3 DNA sequence: TGTGCTAGCAGCTTAAGCCGCTACACTGAAGCTTTCTTT. This chain links TRBV7-7 with TRBJ1-1, with D hard to call. The CDR3 is 13 residues long. Germline assignment: CDR1 SSHAT and CDR2 FNYEAQ (reference sequence).

This clonotype was observed at least ten times. This sequence joins TRBV2 and TRBJ1-3, with 10 bases fitting TRBD1. Trimming cost V 6 bases and J 3 bases; bases outside gene matches: 5. The CDR3 extends over 15 amino acids. Per germline, CDR1 SNHLY and CDR2 FYNNEI. The CDR3 DNA reads TGTGCCAGCAGGCGGGGACAGGGGTATGGAAACACCATATATTTT. Protein sequence: CASRRGQGYGNTIYF.

The rearrangement joins TRBV11-2 to TRBJ2-5, with a possible D match to TRBD2 (6 bases). This CDR3 is 14 amino acids long. Germline CDR1 and CDR2: SGHAT and FQNNGV. The V end was cut by 5 bases, the J end by 5 bases, with 15 bases between. The CDR3 bases are TGTGCCAGCAGCCCGAACGGGGGTGGGGAGACCCAGTACTTC. It yields the protein CASSPNGGGETQYF.

The CDR3 sequence is CASMGGPVEAFF. For the CDR3, the DNA is TGTGCCTCCATGGGGGGACCGGTTGAAGCTTTCTTT. This rearrangement joins TRBV6-1 to TRBJ1-1; weak D call: TRBD1 (5 bases). The CDR3 runs to 12 residues. V dropped 11 bases and J dropped 7 bases, with 17 bases sitting between them. Germline lookup yields CDR1 MNHNS and CDR2 SASEGT.

This clonotype has at least ten counts. V usage is TRBV27 and J usage is TRBJ1-2; no clear D gene. CDR1 is MNHEY, CDR2 SMNVEV, per germline (reference sequence). This CDR3 is 11 amino acids long. The CDR3 nucleotides are TGTGCGGCTCTGGGCAACTATGGCTACACCTTC. Amino acids: CAALGNYGYTF.

This clonotype was recorded once. The J gene is TRBJ1-2, the V gene TRBV19; tentative D call: TRBD1 (5 bases). CDR1 is LNHDA, CDR2 SQIVND, per germline (reference sequence). Between the trimmed V and J ends, which lost 3 bases and 5 bases, there was a span of 13 bases. CDR3 length equals 14 residues. CDR3 amino acids: CASSMKPGSYGYTF. As DNA, the CDR3 is TGTGCCAGTAGTATGAAGCCAGGGTCGTATGGCTACACCTTC.

This clonotype has a count of ten or more. V gene TRBV11-1 combines with J gene TRBJ1-1; TRBD1 aligns across 8 bases. CDR1 SGHAT and CDR2 FQDESV come from the germline V gene (reference sequence). Trimming cost V 5 bases and J 1 base; bases outside gene matches: 9. The CDR3 sequence is 16 residues long. CDR3 nucleotides: TGTGCCAGCAGCGTGCCAGGGGGCGTCAAGAACACTGAAGCTTTCTTT. It yields the protein CASSVPGGVKNTEAFF.

The chain recombines TRBV7-2 with TRBJ2-7, with 7 bases lining up with TRBD1. Germline CDR1 is SGHTA and CDR2 is FQGNSA. Trimming removed 2 bases from V and 0 bases from J; junction bases left unmatched: 4. There are 15 residues in the CDR3. The CDR3 is CASSLIGQDSYEQYF. DNA for the CDR3: TGTGCCAGCAGCTTAATCGGACAGGACTCCTACGAGCAGTACTTC. The variable domain in full, completed from reference TRBV7-2 and TRBJ2-7, reads GAGVSQSPSNKVTEKGKDVELRCDPISGHTALYWYRQSLGQGLEFLIYFQGNSAPDKSGLPSDRFSAERTGGSVSTLTIQRTQQEDSAVYLCASSLIGQDSYEQYFGPGTRLTVT.

This clonotype was seen at least ten times. CDR3 sequence: CASSYPGFPVYF. The CDR3 DNA follows: TGTGCCAGCAGCTACCCCGGGTTCCCGGTGTATTTT. This sequence joins TRBV7-9 and TRBJ2-3; unclear D gene. The V end lost 4 bases, the J end lost 14 bases, and 16 bases lay between the germline ends. CDR1 is SEHNR and CDR2 is FQNEAQ in the germline V gene (reference sequence). The CDR3 runs 12 residues.

The V gene is TRBV12-3 or TRBV12-4, the J gene TRBJ1-1, with a tentative D call TRBD1 (6 bases). V shed 4 bases and J shed 1 base, with 13 bases lying between them. CDR3 length: 15 amino acids. The CDR3 is CASSYGQGPNTEAFF. The CDR3 region has the DNA TGTGCCAGCAGTTACGGTCAGGGGCCGAACACTGAAGCTTTCTTT.

CDR3 sequence (DNA): TGTGCCAGCAGCCCGGGACAGGGCAGGTACGAGCAGTACTTC. It is translated as CASSPGQGRYEQYF. The chain links TRBV11-1 to TRBJ2-7; 9 bases agree with TRBD1. Trimming cost V 5 bases and J 4 bases; bases outside gene matches: 6. This CDR3 contains 14 residues. Germline loops: CDR1 SGHAT, CDR2 FQDESV (reference sequence). Filled out from reference TRBV11-1 and TRBJ2-7, the complete variable domain reads EAEVAQSPRYKITEKSQAVAFWCDPISGHATLYWYRQILGQGPELLVQFQDESVVDDSQLPKDRFSAERLKGVDSTLKIQPAELGDSAMYLCASSPGQGRYEQYFGPGTRLTVT.

This clonotype was seen ten or more times. The CDR3 protein is CASSPPSGSGAYEQYF. Here the CDR3 DNA reads TGTGCCAGCTCACCACCCAGCGGGAGTGGGGCCTACGAGCAGTACTTC. V gene TRBV18 combines with J gene TRBJ2-7; 8 bases fit TRBD2. CDR3 length equals 16 residues. V trimming: 0 bases; J trimming: 2 bases; junction bases outside the gene matches: 6. Germline lookup yields CDR1 KGHSH and CDR2 LQKENI. The complete variable domain, with remaining parts taken from reference TRBV18 and TRBJ2-7, reads NAGVMQNPRHLVRRRGQEARLRCSPMKGHSHVYWYRQLPEEGLKFMVYLQKENIIDESGMPKERFSAEFPKEGPSILRIQQVVRGDSAAYFCASSPPSGSGAYEQYFGPGTRLTVT.

This clonotype was observed at least ten times. The rearrangement uses TRBV10-3 and TRBJ2-7; TRBD2 matches 8 bases. Trimming removed 6 bases from V and 3 bases from J; junction bases left unmatched: 4. Germline CDR1 and CDR2: ENHRY and SYGVKD. The CDR3 has 13 residues. The CDR3 DNA sequence: TGTGCCATCAGCGAAAGCGGGGGCTACGAGCAGTACTTC. It translates to CAISESGGYEQYF.

This rearrangement joins TRBV19 to TRBJ2-5; 9 positions match TRBD2. V shed 1 base, J shed 1 base, and the junction held 4 bases outside the gene matches. The CDR3 is 16 residues long. CDR1 is LNHDA, CDR2 SQIVND, per germline (reference sequence). The CDR3 loop is CASSIVRAGGQETQYF. The CDR3 nucleotides read TGTGCCAGTAGTATAGTTCGAGCGGGGGGCCAAGAGACCCAGTACTTC. Variable domain in full (rest from reference TRBV19 and TRBJ2-5): DGGITQSPKYLFRKEGQNVTLSCEQNLNHDAMYWYRQDPGQGLRLIYYSQIVNDFQKGDIAEGYSVSREKKESFPLTVTSAQKNPTAFYLCASSIVRAGGQETQYFGPGTRLLVL.

This clonotype was seen repeatedly, ten times or more. The chain employs TRBV6-1 and TRBJ1-2; D gene unclear. CDR1 and CDR2 (germline): MNHNS, SASEGT. The V end lost 1 base, the J end lost 4 bases, and 7 bases lay between the germline ends. The CDR3 length is 13 residues. The CDR3 spells CASSEGSIYGYTF. The CDR3 DNA follows: TGTGCCAGCAGTGAAGGGTCGATCTATGGCTACACCTTC.

This chain uses TRBV5-1 with TRBJ2-2; the match to TRBD1 covers 9 bases. Germline CDR1 reads SGHRS; CDR2 reads YFSETQ. V lost 4 bases and J lost 6; bases outside the gene matches: 10. The CDR3 has 16 amino acids. CDR3 sequence: CASSPRDRVVAGELFF. For the CDR3, the DNA is TGCGCCAGCAGCCCCAGGGACAGGGTAGTAGCCGGGGAGCTGTTTTTT.